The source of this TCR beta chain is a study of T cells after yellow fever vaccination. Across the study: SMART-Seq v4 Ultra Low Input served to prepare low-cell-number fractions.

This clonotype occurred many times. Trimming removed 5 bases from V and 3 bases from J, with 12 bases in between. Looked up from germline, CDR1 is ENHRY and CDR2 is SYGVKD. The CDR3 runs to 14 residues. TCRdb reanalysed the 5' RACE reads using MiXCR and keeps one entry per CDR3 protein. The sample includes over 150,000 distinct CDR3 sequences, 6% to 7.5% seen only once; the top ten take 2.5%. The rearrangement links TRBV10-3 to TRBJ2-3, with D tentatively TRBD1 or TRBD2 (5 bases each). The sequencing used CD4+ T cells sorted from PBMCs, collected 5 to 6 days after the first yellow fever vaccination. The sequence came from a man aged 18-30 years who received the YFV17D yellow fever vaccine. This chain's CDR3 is CAISSTGQTDTQYF. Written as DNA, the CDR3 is TGTGCCATCAGTTCCACGGGGCAGACAGATACGCAGTATTTT.